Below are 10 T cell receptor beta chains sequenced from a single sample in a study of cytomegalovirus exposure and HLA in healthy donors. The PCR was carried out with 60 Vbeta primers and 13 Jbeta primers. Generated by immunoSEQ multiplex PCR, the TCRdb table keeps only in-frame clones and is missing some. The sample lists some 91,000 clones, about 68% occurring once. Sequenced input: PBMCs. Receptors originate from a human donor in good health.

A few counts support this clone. CDR3 bases: TGTGCCAGTAGGGTATCAGGGGGCACTGAAGCTTTCTTT. It yields the protein CASRVSGGTEAFF. This chain connects TRBV19 to TRBJ1-1; 7 bases match TRBD1. Germline CDR1 is LNHDA and CDR2 is SQIVND (reference sequence). The CDR3 consists of 13 residues. The ends lost 6 bases at V and 4 bases at J; junction bases unmatched: 5.

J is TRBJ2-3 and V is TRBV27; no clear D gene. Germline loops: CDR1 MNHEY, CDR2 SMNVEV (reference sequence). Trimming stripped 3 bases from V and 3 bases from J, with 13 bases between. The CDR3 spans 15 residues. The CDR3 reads CASSFRRGKTDTQYF. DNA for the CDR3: TGTGCCAGCAGTTTTCGCCGCGGTAAGACAGATACGCAGTATTTT.

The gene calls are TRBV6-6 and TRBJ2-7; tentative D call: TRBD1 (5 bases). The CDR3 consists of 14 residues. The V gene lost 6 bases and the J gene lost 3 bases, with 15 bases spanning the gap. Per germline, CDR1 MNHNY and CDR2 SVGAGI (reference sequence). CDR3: CASSDRNRGYEQYF. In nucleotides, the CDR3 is TGTGCCAGCAGCGACCGTAATAGGGGCTACGAGCAGTACTTC.

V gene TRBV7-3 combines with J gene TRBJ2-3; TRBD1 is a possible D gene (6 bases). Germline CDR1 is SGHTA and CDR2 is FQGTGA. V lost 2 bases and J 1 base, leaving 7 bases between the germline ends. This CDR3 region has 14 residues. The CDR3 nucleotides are TGTGCCAGCAGCTTAGGGGGCCGCACAGATACGCAGTATTTT. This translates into CASSLGGRTDTQYF.

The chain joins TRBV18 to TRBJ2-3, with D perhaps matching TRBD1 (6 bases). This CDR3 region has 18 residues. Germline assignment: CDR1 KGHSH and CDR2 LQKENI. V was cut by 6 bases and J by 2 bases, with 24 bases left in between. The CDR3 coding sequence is TGTGCCAGCTCGCCCGTATATATACAGGGATCATCCACAGATACGCAGTATTTT. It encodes CASSPVYIQGSSTDTQYF.

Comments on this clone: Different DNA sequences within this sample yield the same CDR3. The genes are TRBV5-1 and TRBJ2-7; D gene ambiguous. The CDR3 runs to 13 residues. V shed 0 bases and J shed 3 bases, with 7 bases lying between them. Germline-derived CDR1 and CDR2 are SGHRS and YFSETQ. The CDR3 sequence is CASSLDSFYEQYF. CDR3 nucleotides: TGCGCCAGCAGCTTGGACAGCTTCTACGAGCAGTACTTC.

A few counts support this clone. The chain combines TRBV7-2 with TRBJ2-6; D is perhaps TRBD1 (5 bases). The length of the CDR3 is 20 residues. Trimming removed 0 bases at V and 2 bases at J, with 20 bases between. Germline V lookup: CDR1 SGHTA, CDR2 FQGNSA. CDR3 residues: CASSLALRGVLAPGANVLTF. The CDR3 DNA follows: TGTGCCAGCAGCTTAGCCCTTAGGGGCGTCTTAGCCCCTGGGGCCAACGTCCTGACTTTC. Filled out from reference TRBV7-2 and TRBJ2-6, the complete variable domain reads GAGVSQSPSNKVTEKGKDVELRCDPISGHTALYWYRQSLGQGLEFLIYFQGNSAPDKSGLPSDRFSAERTGGSVSTLTIQRTQQEDSAVYLCASSLALRGVLAPGANVLTFGAGSRLTVL.

In DNA, the CDR3 is TGTGCCAGCAGCCCAAACACAGATACGCAGTATTTT. Amino acids: CASSPNTDTQYF. The chain employs TRBV5-4 and TRBJ2-3; no reliable D call. Germline loops: CDR1 SGHNT, CDR2 YYREEE (reference sequence). Trimming pared 4 bases from V and 2 bases from J, leaving 5 bases between. The CDR3 is 12 residues long.

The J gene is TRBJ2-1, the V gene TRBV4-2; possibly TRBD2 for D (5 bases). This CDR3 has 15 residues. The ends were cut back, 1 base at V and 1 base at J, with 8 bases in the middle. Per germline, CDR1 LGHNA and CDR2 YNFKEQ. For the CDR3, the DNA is TGTGCCAGCAGCCAAGTTCCGGGGTCCTACAATGAGCAGTTCTTC. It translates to CASSQVPGSYNEQFF.

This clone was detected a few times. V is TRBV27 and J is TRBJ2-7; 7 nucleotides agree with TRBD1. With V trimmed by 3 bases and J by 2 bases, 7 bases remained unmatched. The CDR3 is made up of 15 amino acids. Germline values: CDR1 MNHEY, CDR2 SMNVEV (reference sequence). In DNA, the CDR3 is TGTGCCAGCAGTTTGCGACCGGGACAGACCTACGAGCAGTACTTC. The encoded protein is CASSLRPGQTYEQYF.